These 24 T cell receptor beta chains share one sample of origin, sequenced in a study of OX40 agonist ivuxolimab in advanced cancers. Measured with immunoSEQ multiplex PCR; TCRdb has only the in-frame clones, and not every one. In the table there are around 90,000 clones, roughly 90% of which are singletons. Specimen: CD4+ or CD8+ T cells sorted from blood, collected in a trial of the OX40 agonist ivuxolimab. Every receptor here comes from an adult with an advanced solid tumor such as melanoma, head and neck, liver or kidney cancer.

The CDR3 sequence: CASSSGALGDYEQYF. The CDR3 nucleotides read TGTGCCAGCAGTTCCGGGGCCCTAGGGGACTACGAGCAGTACTTC. This chain joins TRBV6-6 and TRBJ2-7; D is perhaps TRBD1 or TRBD2 (5 bases each). Germline V lookup: CDR1 MNHNY, CDR2 SVGAGI (reference sequence). Trimming shortened V by 4 bases and J by 3 bases, and 16 bases separated the two germline ends. CDR3 length: 15 amino acids.

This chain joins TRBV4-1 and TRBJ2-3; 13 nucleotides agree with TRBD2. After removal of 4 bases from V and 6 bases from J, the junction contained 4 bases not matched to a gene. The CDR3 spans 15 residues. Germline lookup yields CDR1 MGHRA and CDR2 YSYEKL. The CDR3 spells CASSPWTSGSDTQYF. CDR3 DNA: TGCGCCAGCAGCCCTTGGACTAGCGGGAGCGATACGCAGTATTTT.

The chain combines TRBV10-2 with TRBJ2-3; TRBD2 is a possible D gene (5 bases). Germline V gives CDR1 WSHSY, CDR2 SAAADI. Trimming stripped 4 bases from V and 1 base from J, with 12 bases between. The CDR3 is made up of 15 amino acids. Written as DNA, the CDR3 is TGCGCCAGCAGTGCCTCATCCGGGGGCACAGATACGCAGTATTTT. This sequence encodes CASSASSGGTDTQYF.

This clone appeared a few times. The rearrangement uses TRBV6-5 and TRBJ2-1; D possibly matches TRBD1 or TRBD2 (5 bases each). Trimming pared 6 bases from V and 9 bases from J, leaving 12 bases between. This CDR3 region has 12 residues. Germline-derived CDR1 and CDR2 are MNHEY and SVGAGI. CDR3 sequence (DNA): TGTGCCAGCAGAAGGGACGTCGGTGAGCAGTTCTTC. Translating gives CASRRDVGEQFF.

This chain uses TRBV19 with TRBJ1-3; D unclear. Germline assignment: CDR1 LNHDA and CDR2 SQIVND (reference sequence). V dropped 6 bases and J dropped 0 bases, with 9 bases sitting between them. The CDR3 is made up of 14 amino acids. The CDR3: CASSDMISGNTIYF. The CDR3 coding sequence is TGTGCCAGTAGCGACATGATCTCTGGAAACACCATATATTTT.

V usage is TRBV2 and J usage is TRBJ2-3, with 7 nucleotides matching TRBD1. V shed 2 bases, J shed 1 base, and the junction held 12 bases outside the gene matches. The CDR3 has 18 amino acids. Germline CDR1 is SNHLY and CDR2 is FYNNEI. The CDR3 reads CASSEFGRTGVGTDTQYF. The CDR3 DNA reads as TGTGCCAGCAGTGAATTTGGCCGCACAGGGGTCGGCACAGATACGCAGTATTTT.

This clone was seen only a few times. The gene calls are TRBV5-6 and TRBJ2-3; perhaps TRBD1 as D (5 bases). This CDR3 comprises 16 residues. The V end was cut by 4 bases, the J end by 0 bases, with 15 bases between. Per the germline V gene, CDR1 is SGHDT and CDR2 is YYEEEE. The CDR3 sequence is CASSAPGRLSTDTQYF. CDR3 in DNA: TGTGCCAGCAGCGCCCCAGGGCGATTAAGCACAGATACGCAGTATTTT.

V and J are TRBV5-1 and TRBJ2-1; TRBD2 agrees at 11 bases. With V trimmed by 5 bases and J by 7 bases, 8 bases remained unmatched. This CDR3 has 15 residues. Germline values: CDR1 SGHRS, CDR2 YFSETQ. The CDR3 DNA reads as TGCGCCAGCAGACCCACTAGCGGGAGTGCAAATGAGCAGTTCTTC. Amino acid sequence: CASRPTSGSANEQFF.

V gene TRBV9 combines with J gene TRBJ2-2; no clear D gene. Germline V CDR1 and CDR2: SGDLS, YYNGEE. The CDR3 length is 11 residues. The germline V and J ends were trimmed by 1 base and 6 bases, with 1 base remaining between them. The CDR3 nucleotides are TGTGCCAGCAGCGTATCCGGGGAGCTGTTTTTT. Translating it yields CASSVSGELFF.

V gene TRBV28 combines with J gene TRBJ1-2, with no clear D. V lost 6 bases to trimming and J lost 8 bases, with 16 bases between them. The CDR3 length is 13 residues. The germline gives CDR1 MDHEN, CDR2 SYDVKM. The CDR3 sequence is CASSSDSLRGYTF. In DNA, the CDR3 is TGTGCCAGCAGCTCCGACTCATTGAGGGGCTACACCTTC.

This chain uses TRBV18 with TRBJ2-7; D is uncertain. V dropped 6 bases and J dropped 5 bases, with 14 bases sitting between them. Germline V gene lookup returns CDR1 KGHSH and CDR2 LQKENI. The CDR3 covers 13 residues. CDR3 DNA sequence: TGTGCCAGCTCTCTATACTCGTTCGACGAGCAGTACTTC. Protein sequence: CASSLYSFDEQYF.

This chain's CDR3 is CASSLSQGGWDYGYTF. The CDR3 DNA follows: TGTGCCAGCAGTTTATCCCAAGGGGGTTGGGACTATGGCTACACCTTC. The V call is TRBV28, the J call TRBJ1-2, with D tentatively TRBD1 (6 bases). V lost 1 base and J lost 3, with 15 bases in between. The CDR3 loop spans 16 amino acids. Germline-derived CDR1 and CDR2 are MDHEN and SYDVKM.

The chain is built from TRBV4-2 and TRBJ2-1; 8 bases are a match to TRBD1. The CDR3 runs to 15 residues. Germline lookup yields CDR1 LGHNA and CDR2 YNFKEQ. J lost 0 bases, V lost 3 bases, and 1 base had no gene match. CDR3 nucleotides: TGTGCCAGCAGCCAGGACAGGGTCTCCTACAATGAGCAGTTCTTC. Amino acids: CASSQDRVSYNEQFF.

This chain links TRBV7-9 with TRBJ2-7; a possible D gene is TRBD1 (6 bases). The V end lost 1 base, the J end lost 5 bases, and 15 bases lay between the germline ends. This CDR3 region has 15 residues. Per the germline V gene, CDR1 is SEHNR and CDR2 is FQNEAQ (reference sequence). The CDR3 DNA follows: TGTGCCAGCAGCTTAGTCGGTCAGGGGAAGAACGAGCAGTACTTC. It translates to CASSLVGQGKNEQYF.

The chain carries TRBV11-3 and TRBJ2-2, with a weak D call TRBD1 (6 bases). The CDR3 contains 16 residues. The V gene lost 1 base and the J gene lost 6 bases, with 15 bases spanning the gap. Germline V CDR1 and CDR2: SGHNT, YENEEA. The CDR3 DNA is TGTGCCAGCAGCTTAGCAGGGGCCGAGTTGGCCGGGGAGCTGTTTTTT. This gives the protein CASSLAGAELAGELFF.

The CDR3 loop is CASSPDHLSGNTIYF. The CDR3 DNA reads as TGTGCCAGCAGCCCCGATCACCTCTCTGGAAACACCATATATTTT. The chain carries TRBV2 and TRBJ1-3; no firm D call. Germline CDR1 SNHLY, CDR2 FYNNEI. V lost 6 bases and J 0 bases, leaving 12 bases between the germline ends. The CDR3 runs 15 residues.

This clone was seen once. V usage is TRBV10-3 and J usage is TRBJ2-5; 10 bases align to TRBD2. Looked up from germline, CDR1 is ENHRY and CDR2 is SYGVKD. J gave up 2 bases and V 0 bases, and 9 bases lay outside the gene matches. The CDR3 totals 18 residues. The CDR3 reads CAISESGRRTSGQETQYF. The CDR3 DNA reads TGTGCCATCAGTGAGTCGGGCAGGAGGACTAGCGGTCAAGAGACCCAGTACTTC.

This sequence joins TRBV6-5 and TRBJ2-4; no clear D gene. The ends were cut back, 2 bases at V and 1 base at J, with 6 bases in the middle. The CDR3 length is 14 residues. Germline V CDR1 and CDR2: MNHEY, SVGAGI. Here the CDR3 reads CASSYTYAKNIQYF. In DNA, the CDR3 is TGTGCCAGCAGTTACACATACGCCAAAAACATTCAGTACTTC.

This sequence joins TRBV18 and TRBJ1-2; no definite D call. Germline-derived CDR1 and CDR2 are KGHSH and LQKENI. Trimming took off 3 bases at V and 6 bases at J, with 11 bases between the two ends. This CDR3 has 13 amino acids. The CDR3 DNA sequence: TGTGCCAGCTCACCCGGATCAAGGGATGGCTACACCTTC. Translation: CASSPGSRDGYTF. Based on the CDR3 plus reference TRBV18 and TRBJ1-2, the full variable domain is NAGVMQNPRHLVRRRGQEARLRCSPMKGHSHVYWYRQLPEEGLKFMVYLQKENIIDESGMPKERFSAEFPKEGPSILRIQQVVRGDSAAYFCASSPGSRDGYTFGSGTRLTVV.

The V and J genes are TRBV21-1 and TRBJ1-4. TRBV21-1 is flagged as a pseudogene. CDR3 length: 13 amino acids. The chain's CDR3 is CASNHTRGEKLFF. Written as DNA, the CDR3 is TGTGCCAGCAATCATACGAGGGGTGAAAAACTGTTTTTT.

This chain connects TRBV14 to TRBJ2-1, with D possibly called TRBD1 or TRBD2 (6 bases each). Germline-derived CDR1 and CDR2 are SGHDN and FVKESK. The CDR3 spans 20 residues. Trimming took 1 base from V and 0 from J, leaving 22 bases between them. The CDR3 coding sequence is TGTGCCAGCAGCCAAGTATCAACCGGGGGCAGGGTAGGCTCCTACAATGAGCAGTTCTTC. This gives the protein CASSQVSTGGRVGSYNEQFF.

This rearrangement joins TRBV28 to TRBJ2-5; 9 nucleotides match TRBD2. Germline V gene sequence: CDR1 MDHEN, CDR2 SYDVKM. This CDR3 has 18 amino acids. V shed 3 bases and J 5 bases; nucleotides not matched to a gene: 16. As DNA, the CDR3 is TGTGCCAGCAGTTTTCCAGAAAAAGTCCTAGCGGGATGGGAGACCCAGTACTTC. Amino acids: CASSFPEKVLAGWETQYF.

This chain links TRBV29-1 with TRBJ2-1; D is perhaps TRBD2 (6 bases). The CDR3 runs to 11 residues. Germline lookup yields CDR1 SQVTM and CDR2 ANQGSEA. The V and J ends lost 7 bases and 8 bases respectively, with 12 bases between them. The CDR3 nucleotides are TGCAGCGGGAGGGGATTTGATGAGCAGTTCTTC. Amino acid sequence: CSGRGFDEQFF.

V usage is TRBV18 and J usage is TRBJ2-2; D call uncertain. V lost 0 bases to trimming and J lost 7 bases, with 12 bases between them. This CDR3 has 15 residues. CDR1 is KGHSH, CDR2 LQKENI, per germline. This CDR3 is CASSPPERVVGELFF. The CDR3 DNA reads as TGTGCCAGCTCACCACCGGAACGGGTTGTCGGGGAGCTGTTTTTT.